This T cell receptor beta chain emerged from a study of blood T cells in healthy people across ages. This clonotype appeared many times. What it binds is unknown. Study findings and constraints: From one million sequenced T cells, diversity estimates were lower bounds.

The CDR3 runs 16 residues. Per germline, CDR1 SGHTA and CDR2 FQGNSA. V dropped 3 bases and J dropped 1 base, with 15 bases sitting between them. A sample-barcoded 5' primer and a J-beta primer mix were used in a second PCR of roughly 7 to 11 cycles. Every cDNA molecule carried a tag from a template-switch adaptor bearing 12 random nucleotides. TCRdb redid the calling of the 5' RACE reads with MiXCR, one entry per CDR3 protein. The repertoire holds about 590,000 distinct CDR3 sequences, with under 30% as singletons. The clonotype was recovered from a woman at least 80 years old in good health. Sequenced material: blood. The chain carries TRBV7-2 and TRBJ1-1; D is unresolved. The CDR3 DNA reads TGTGCCAGCAGCTTGGTCCGGAGCTTATCGAACACTGAAGCTTTCTTT. This codes for CASSLVRSLSNTEAFF.